The clone carrying this T cell receptor (beta chain) showed up just a few times. Its antigen is not known. The sample's time point: patch test 2, 6 weeks after DPC sensitization. Treatment indicated: therapeutic diphenylcyclopropenone sensitization with weekly scalp DPC. Every patch test was put on after a blood sample was taken. The sample belongs to a study of human T cells and chemical hapten exposure. Trimming left V 0 bases short and J 4 bases short, with 10 bases between. CDR1 and CDR2 (germline): LGHDT, YNNKEL (reference sequence). The CDR3 totals 15 residues. Via MiXCR, TCRdb re-called the RACE reads, giving one row per CDR3 protein. The sample carries approximately 350,000 distinct CDR3 sequences, more than 5% recorded once. Study results and caveats: No shift was seen in TCRs above 1 in 1000 frequency with DPC sensitization.

The origin of this receptor is a woman aged 18-30 years with alopecia areata. Some clones in this sample may be carry-over from other donors' samples. The J gene is TRBJ2-1, the V gene TRBV3-1; no clear D. The sample here was whole blood, taken in connection with sensitization to the hapten diphenylcyclopropenone (DPC). The CDR3 DNA follows: TGTGCCAGCAGCCAAGATCGGATTGTATACAATGAGCAGTTCTTC. It translates to CASSQDRIVYNEQFF.